The 10 T cell receptor beta chains below all came from one sample that was sequenced in a study of CD8 T cells in ankylosing spondylitis. TCRdb reprocessed the 5' RACE reads with MiXCR, giving one entry per CDR3 protein. This table has some 140,000 distinct CDR3 sequences, more than 5.5% appearing once. Sequenced sample: blood, either unsorted or a sorted T cell fraction (not recorded which). The source of these receptors is a female donor with ankylosing spondylitis or in good health (not recorded which).

The chain combines TRBV11-1 with TRBJ2-4; 7 bases are a match to TRBD1. Germline values: CDR1 SGHAT, CDR2 FQDESV (reference sequence). This CDR3 contains 18 residues. Losses at the gene ends were 2 bases for V and 0 bases for J; bases not matched to a gene: 10. This CDR3 is CASSLRDSKILAKNIQYF. Written as DNA, the CDR3 is TGTGCCAGCAGCTTAAGGGACAGTAAGATCTTAGCCAAAAACATTCAGTACTTC.

This clonotype was detected ten times or more. This chain joins TRBV5-6 and TRBJ2-7, with a weak D call TRBD1 (5 bases). Germline V gene sequence: CDR1 SGHDT, CDR2 YYEEEE. The CDR3 spans 18 residues. Trimming pared 4 bases from V and 0 bases from J, leaving 23 bases between. The chain's CDR3 is CASSHLKTARRSSYEQYF. CDR3 sequence (DNA): TGTGCCAGCAGCCACCTGAAGACAGCCCGAAGGAGCTCCTACGAGCAGTACTTC.

This clonotype was counted at least ten times. The chain recombines TRBV27 with TRBJ2-2, with 8 bases that match TRBD2. Germline loops: CDR1 MNHEY, CDR2 SMNVEV (reference sequence). The CDR3 length is 15 residues. J lost 5 bases, V lost 4 bases, and 6 bases had no gene match. CDR3 nucleotide sequence: TGTGCCAGCAGTTCCCGGGGGGGCGGTACCGGGGAGCTGTTTTTT. Protein sequence: CASSSRGGGTGELFF.

This clonotype has ten or more counts. The V and J genes are TRBV5-5 and TRBJ1-1, with D possibly TRBD1 on 5 matching bases. The CDR3 consists of 13 residues. Trimming cost V 7 bases and J 4 bases, with 14 bases left between them. Germline assignment: CDR1 SGHKS and CDR2 YYEKEE (reference sequence). DNA of the CDR3: TGTGCCAGCGAATACAGGTACCGCACTGAAGCTTTCTTT. This encodes CASEYRYRTEAFF.

This clonotype was seen at least ten times. This sequence joins TRBV2 and TRBJ1-1; a weak D match, TRBD1 (5 bases). The length of the CDR3 is 14 residues. Per the germline V gene, CDR1 is SNHLY and CDR2 is FYNNEI. Deletions cut 6 bases from V and 4 bases from J, with 15 bases between. The CDR3 DNA follows: TGTGCCAGCAGGAGGGGTCATGTCTCCACTGAAGCTTTCTTT. It encodes CASRRGHVSTEAFF. Filled out from reference TRBV2 and TRBJ1-1, the complete variable domain reads EPEVTQTPSHQVTQMGQEVILRCVPISNHLYFYWYRQILGQKVEFLVSFYNNEISEKSEIFDDQFSVERPDGSNFTLKIRSTKLEDSAMYFCASRRGHVSTEAFFGQGTRLTVV.

This clonotype was seen many times. The J gene is TRBJ1-2, the V gene TRBV28; D is uncertain. V lost 5 bases to trimming and J lost 5 bases, with 9 bases between them. CDR1 MDHEN and CDR2 SYDVKM come from the germline V gene. This CDR3 contains 12 residues. The DNA for the CDR3 is TGTGCCAGCAGTCAAACAGAATATGGCTACACCTTC. It yields the protein CASSQTEYGYTF.

This clonotype appeared many times. The chain combines TRBV3-1 with TRBJ2-3; D is tentatively TRBD1 or TRBD2 (5 bases each). The CDR3 covers 15 residues. Germline V lookup: CDR1 LGHDT, CDR2 YNNKEL (reference sequence). V lost 0 bases and J 3 bases, leaving 10 bases between the germline ends. The DNA for the CDR3 is TGTGCCAGCAGCCAAGAGGGGGTGGGAACAGATACGCAGTATTTT. It translates to CASSQEGVGTDTQYF.

This clonotype occurred a few times. The chain links TRBV6-5 to TRBJ2-7; 8 nucleotides line up with TRBD1. Germline V CDR1 and CDR2: MNHEY, SVGAGI. The J segment lost 4 bases and the V segment lost 2 bases, leaving 1 base of the junction unmatched. The CDR3 consists of 13 residues. In DNA, the CDR3 is TGTGCCAGCAGTTACGACAGGGGTTACGAGCAGTACTTC. Translating gives CASSYDRGYEQYF.

This clonotype has only a few counts. The chain carries TRBV18 and TRBJ2-7, with D tentatively TRBD1 (5 bases). Deletions cut 5 bases from V and 3 bases from J, with 11 bases between. CDR3 length: 13 amino acids. Germline CDR1 is KGHSH and CDR2 is LQKENI. DNA of the CDR3: TGTGCCAGCTCATCCGGACACGGCTACGAGCAGTACTTC. It is translated as CASSSGHGYEQYF. Full variable domain (outside the CDR3, taken from reference TRBV18 and TRBJ2-7): NAGVMQNPRHLVRRRGQEARLRCSPMKGHSHVYWYRQLPEEGLKFMVYLQKENIIDESGMPKERFSAEFPKEGPSILRIQQVVRGDSAAYFCASSSGHGYEQYFGPGTRLTVT.

This clonotype was seen only a few times. The rearrangement uses TRBV20-1 and TRBJ1-2, with 9 bases lining up with TRBD1. The germline V gene has CDR1 DFQATT and CDR2 SNEGSKA (reference sequence). Trimming at V came to 2 bases and at J to 9 bases, leaving 10 bases not matched to a gene. The CDR3 runs 14 residues. The CDR3 DNA is TGCAGTGCTAGACCCGGGACAGGGTACGGACGCTACACCTTC. Residues: CSARPGTGYGRYTF.